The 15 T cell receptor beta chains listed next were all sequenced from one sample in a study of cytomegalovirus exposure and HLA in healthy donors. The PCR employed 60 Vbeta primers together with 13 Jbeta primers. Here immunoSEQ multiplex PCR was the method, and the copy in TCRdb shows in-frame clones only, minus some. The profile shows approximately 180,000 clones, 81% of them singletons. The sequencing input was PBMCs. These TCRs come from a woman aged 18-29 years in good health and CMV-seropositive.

The CDR3 spells CASSAPGQIHYGYTF. CDR3 in DNA: TGTGCCAGCAGTGCCCCGGGACAGATCCACTATGGCTACACCTTC. The chain uses TRBV2 and TRBJ1-2; 7 bases are a match to TRBD1. Per the germline V gene, CDR1 is SNHLY and CDR2 is FYNNEI. This CDR3 contains 15 residues. The V gene end was trimmed by 4 bases and the J gene end by 3 bases; junction bases not matched to a gene: 8.

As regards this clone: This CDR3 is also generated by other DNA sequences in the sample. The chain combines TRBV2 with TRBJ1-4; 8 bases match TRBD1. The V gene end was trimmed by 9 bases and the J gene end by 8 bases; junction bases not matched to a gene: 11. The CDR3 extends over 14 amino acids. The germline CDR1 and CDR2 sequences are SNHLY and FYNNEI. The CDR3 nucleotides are TGTGCCAGTTCCGTAGACAGGGGAGGGGAAAAACTGTTTTTT. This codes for CASSVDRGGEKLFF.

The CDR3 coding sequence is TGTGCCAGCAGTTTAGACAGGGGGGGAGACGCTTTCTTT. Translated, it gives CASSLDRGGDAFF. V usage is TRBV27 and J usage is TRBJ1-1, with 9 bases identical to TRBD1. Germline V gene data show CDR1 as MNHEY and CDR2 as SMNVEV (reference sequence). The CDR3 contains 13 residues. The junction had 6 bases not matched to a gene; V was cut back by 2 bases and J by 11 bases.

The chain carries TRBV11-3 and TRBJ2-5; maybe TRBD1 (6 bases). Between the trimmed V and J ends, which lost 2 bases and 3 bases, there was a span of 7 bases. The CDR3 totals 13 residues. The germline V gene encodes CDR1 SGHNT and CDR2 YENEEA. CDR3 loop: CASSLRTEETQYF. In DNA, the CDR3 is TGTGCCAGCAGCTTAAGGACAGAAGAGACCCAGTACTTC.

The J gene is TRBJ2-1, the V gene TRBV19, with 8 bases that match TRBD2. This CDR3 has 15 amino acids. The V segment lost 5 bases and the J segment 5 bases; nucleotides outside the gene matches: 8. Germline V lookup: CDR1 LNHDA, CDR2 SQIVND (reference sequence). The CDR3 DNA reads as TGTGCCAGTAGTCCTCTCGGGACTAGGCACAATGAGCAGTTCTTC. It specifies CASSPLGTRHNEQFF.

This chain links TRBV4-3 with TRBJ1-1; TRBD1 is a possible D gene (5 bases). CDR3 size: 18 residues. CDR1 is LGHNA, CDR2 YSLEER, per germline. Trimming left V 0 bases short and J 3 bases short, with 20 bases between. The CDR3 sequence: CASSQDIARAEGDTEAFF. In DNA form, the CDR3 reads TGCGCCAGCAGCCAAGATATAGCAAGGGCGGAAGGGGACACTGAAGCTTTCTTT.

The CDR3 protein is CATSTARGQSYEQYF. CDR3 in DNA: TGTGCCACCAGCACAGCGAGGGGACAGAGCTACGAGCAGTACTTC. V is TRBV15 and J is TRBJ2-7; 7 bases match TRBD1. From germline, CDR1 is LNHNV and CDR2 YYDKDF (reference sequence). This CDR3 comprises 15 residues. Trimming removed 4 bases from V and 3 bases from J; junction bases left unmatched: 9.

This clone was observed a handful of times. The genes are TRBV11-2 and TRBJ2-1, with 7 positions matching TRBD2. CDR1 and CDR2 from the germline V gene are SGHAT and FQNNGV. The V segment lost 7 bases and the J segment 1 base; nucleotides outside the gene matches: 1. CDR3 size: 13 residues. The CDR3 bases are TGTGCCAGCATGGGGGGGTCCTACAATGAGCAGTTCTTC. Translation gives CASMGGSYNEQFF.

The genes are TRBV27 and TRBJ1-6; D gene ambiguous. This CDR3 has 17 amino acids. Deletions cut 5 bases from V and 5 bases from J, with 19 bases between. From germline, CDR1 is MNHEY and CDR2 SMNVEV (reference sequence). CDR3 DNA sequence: TGTGCCAGCAGTAGACGCCAAGACAATTTCCATAATTCACCCCTCCACTTT. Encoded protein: CASSRRQDNFHNSPLHF.

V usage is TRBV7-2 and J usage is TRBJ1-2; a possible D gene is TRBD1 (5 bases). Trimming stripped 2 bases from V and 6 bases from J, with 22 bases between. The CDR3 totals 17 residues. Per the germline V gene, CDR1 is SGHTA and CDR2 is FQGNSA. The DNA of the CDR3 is TGTGCCAGCAGCTTAACGCGTATGAACAGGCCGCGAAATGGCTACACCTTC. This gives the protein CASSLTRMNRPRNGYTF.

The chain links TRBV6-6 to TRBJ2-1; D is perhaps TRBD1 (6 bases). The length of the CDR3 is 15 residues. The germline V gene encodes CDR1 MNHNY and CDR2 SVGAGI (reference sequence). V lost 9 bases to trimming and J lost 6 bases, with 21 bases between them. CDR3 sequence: CARGKGEKWTNEQFF. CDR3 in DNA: TGTGCCAGGGGCAAGGGGGAGAAGTGGACCAATGAGCAGTTCTTC.

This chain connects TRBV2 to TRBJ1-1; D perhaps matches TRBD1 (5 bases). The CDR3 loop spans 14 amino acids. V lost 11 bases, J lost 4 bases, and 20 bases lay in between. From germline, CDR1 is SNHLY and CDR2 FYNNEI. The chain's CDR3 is CASAGWGRGTEAFF. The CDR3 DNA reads TGTGCCTCGGCAGGTTGGGGAAGGGGCACTGAAGCTTTCTTT.

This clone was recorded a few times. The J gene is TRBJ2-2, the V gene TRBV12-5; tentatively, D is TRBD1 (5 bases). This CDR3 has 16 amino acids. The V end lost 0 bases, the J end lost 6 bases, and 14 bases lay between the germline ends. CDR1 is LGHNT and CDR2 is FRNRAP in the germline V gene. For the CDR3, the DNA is TGTGCTAGTGGTTTGGTACGCCAAATAGGGGCCGGGGAGCTGTTTTTT. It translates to CASGLVRQIGAGELFF.

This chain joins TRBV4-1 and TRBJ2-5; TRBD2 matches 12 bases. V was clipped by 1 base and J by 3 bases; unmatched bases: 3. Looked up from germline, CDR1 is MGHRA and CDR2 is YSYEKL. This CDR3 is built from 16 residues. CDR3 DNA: TGCGCCAGCAGCCAAGTGACTAGCGGGGGAAAAGAGACCCAGTACTTC. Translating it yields CASSQVTSGGKETQYF.

CDR3 DNA: TGTGCCAGCAGTGAGGGGACAGGGGGACCGTACTATGGCTACACCTTC. Protein: CASSEGTGGPYYGYTF. This chain connects TRBV2 to TRBJ1-2, with 11 bases matching TRBD1. Germline-derived CDR1 and CDR2 are SNHLY and FYNNEI. The CDR3 consists of 16 residues. V shed 3 bases, J shed 3 bases, and the junction held 6 bases outside the gene matches.